A selection of T cell receptor beta chains follows, all from one sample in a study of cytomegalovirus exposure and HLA in healthy donors. Clones were read by immunoSEQ multiplex PCR, and TCRdb kept only the in-frame ones, dropping some. The sample carries about 130,000 clones, approximately 78% recorded once. Sequenced sample: PBMCs. The source is a human donor in good health. The CDR3 runs from the conserved cysteine through the conserved F or W. The D gene is left open where the match is weak. Some rows mark clone size as missing; the rest say once, few, many or name a class of expanded clone.

size | J | D | V | CDR3 | DNA
once | TRBJ1-1 | . | TRBV2 | CASQPLLPNTEAFF | TGTGCCAGCCAACCTCTACTCCCAAACACTGAAGCTTTCTTT
. | TRBJ2-5 | TRBD1 | TRBV5-4 | CASSLTRGQVETQYF | TGTGCCAGCAGCTTGACCAGGGGGCAGGTCGAGACCCAGTACTTC
. | TRBJ2-1 | TRBD2 | TRBV11-2 | CASSLVSGRGLMDEQFF | TGTGCCAGCAGCTTAGTGAGCGGGAGGGGATTAATGGATGAGCAGTTCTTC
. | TRBJ2-1 | . | TRBV6-5 | CASSYPANGYNEQFF | TGTGCCAGCAGTTACCCGGCCAACGGGTACAATGAGCAGTTCTTC
once | TRBJ2-1 | . | TRBV5-4 | CASSRGLLYNEQFF | TGTGCCAGCAGCCGTGGGCTGCTTTACAATGAGCAGTTCTTC
. | TRBJ1-1 | . | TRBV29-1 | CSAQTFSTEAFF | TGCAGCGCCCAAACCTTCAGCACTGAAGCTTTCTTT
. | TRBJ1-1 | . | TRBV6-1 | CASTPPVGGRVRAFF | TGTGCCAGCACCCCTCCGGTGGGGGGGCGCGTGAGGGCTTTCTTT
. | TRBJ1-2 | TRBD1 | TRBV6-5 | CASSSGTGVRGYTF | TGTGCCAGCAGTTCCGGGACAGGGGTTCGGGGCTACACCTTC
. | TRBJ2-1 | TRBD2 | TRBV27 | CASQASGSVNEQFF | TGTGCCAGCCAAGCTAGCGGGAGTGTCAATGAGCAGTTCTTC
. | TRBJ2-5 | TRBD2 | TRBV13 | CASSLRGRAGGPGQETQYF | TGTGCCAGCAGCTTAAGGGGCCGTGCGGGAGGGCCTGGCCAAGAGACCCAGTACTTC
. | TRBJ1-2 | TRBD1 | TRBV19 | CASSPPGTGAPSYGYTF | TGTGCCAGTAGCCCGCCGGGGACAGGGGCGCCATCCTATGGCTACACCTTC
. | TRBJ2-1 | TRBD2 | TRBV2 | CASRDGTSGRARNEQFF | TGTGCCAGCAGGGATGGGACTAGCGGGAGGGCACGGAATGAGCAGTTCTTC
once | TRBJ2-5 | TRBD2 | TRBV7-2 | CASSSGLAGVETQYF | TGTGCCAGCAGCTCGGGACTAGCGGGAGTAGAGACCCAGTACTTC
. | TRBJ1-1 | . | TRBV30 | CAWKAGMYTEAFF | TGTGCCTGGAAGGCAGGGATGTACACTGAAGCTTTCTTT
. | TRBJ2-1 | TRBD2 | TRBV27 | CASRGRAGGPYNEQFF | TGTGCCAGCAGAGGGAGAGCGGGAGGGCCCTACAATGAGCAGTTCTTC
once | TRBJ2-7 | TRBD1 | TRBV4-1 | CASSHDRGAYEQYF | TGCGCCAGCAGCCACGACAGGGGCGCCTACGAGCAGTACTTC
. | TRBJ1-2 | TRBD1 | TRBV5-1 | CASSTEGAGGYGYTF | TGCGCCAGCAGCACAGAGGGGGCTGGCGGCTATGGCTACACCTTC
. | TRBJ1-5 | . | TRBV6-1 | CASTGQSFQPQHF | TGTGCCAGCACCGGACAATCGTTTCAGCCCCAGCATTTT
. | TRBJ1-3 | . | TRBV9 | CASSPRQLSGNTIYF | TGTGCCAGCAGCCCCAGGCAGCTCTCTGGAAACACCATATATTTT
. | TRBJ1-1 | . | TRBV11-2 | CASSFGFFPPTEAFF | TGTGCCAGCAGCTTTGGCTTCTTTCCACCCACTGAAGCTTTCTTT
. | TRBJ1-5 | . | TRBV9 | CASNPRGESNQPQHF | TGTGCCAGCAACCCCCGGGGGGAAAGCAATCAGCCCCAGCATTTT
. | TRBJ2-2 | TRBD1 | TRBV30 | CAWRRQGNGELFF | TGTGCCTGGAGGAGACAGGGGAACGGGGAGCTGTTTTTT
. | TRBJ2-7 | TRBD2 | TRBV27 | CASSRGLAGISYEQYF | TGTGCCAGCAGTCGGGGACTAGCGGGAATCTCCTACGAGCAGTACTTC
. | TRBJ1-1 | . | TRBV25-1 | CASSAQTEAFF | TGTGCCAGCAGTGCCCAAACTGAAGCTTTCTTT
. | TRBJ2-2 | TRBD1 | TRBV28 | CASSSDRESTGELFF | TGTGCCAGCAGTTCTGACAGGGAGAGCACCGGGGAGCTGTTTTTT
few | TRBJ1-1 | TRBD1 | TRBV7-9 | CASSVGQGTVGEAFF | TGTGCCAGCAGCGTGGGACAGGGGACTGTAGGGGAAGCTTTCTTT
. | TRBJ1-1 | . | TRBV7-3 | CASSFRGRYDTEAFF | TGTGCCAGCAGCTTCAGGGGACGGTACGACACTGAAGCTTTCTTT
. | TRBJ2-7 | TRBD1 | TRBV6-1 | CASSEKRTGVFHEQYF | TGTGCCAGCAGTGAAAAAAGGACAGGGGTTTTCCACGAGCAGTACTTC
. | TRBJ1-1 | TRBD1 | TRBV5-4 | CASSFKTGEAFF | TGTGCCAGCAGCTTCAAGACAGGGGAAGCTTTCTTT
. | TRBJ2-7 | . | TRBV11-2 | CASSSAYEQYF | TGTGCCAGCAGCTCCGCCTACGAGCAGTACTTC
once | TRBJ1-5 | . | TRBV30 | CAWSHGGSGMGNQPQHF | TGTGCCTGGTCACACGGGGGGTCAGGGATGGGCAATCAGCCCCAGCATTTT
once | TRBJ2-1 | TRBD2 | TRBV19 | CASRQGTSGRNEQFF | TGTGCCAGTAGACAGGGGACTAGCGGGAGGAATGAGCAGTTCTTC
few | TRBJ1-1 | . | TRBV27 | CASSPGNTEAFF | TGTGCCAGCAGCCCAGGGAACACTGAAGCTTTCTTT
. | TRBJ2-1 | . | TRBV5-1 | CASSLAGVGNEQFF | TGCGCCAGCAGCTTGGCGGGAGTTGGAAATGAGCAGTTCTTC
. | TRBJ2-7 | TRBD1 | TRBV5-8 | CASSSPGQGYEQYF | TGTGCCAGCAGCTCTCCGGGACAGGGTTACGAGCAGTACTTC
. | TRBJ2-1 | . | TRBV2 | CASWSGSYNEQFF | TGTGCCAGCTGGAGCGGCTCCTACAATGAGCAGTTCTTC
. | TRBJ2-7 | TRBD1 | TRBV6-5 | CASSLLGTGGGNEQYF | TGTGCCAGCAGTTTATTAGGCACAGGGGGTGGGAACGAGCAGTACTTC
. | TRBJ1-2 | TRBD1 | TRBV30 | CASPGQGSYGYTF | TGTGCTTCTCCGGGACAGGGGAGCTATGGCTACACCTTC
few | TRBJ1-2 | TRBD1 | TRBV19 | CASIGQGAHGYTF | TGTGCCAGTATTGGACAGGGGGCGCATGGCTACACCTTC
. | TRBJ2-7 | . | TRBV27 | CASSLQGYEQYF | TGTGCCAGCAGTTTACAGGGCTACGAGCAGTACTTC
. | TRBJ2-5 | . | TRBV7-2 | CASSLGRGLQETQYF | TGTGCCAGCAGCTTAGGGCGGGGGCTACAAGAGACCCAGTACTTC
. | TRBJ2-4 | . | TRBV19 | CASSGPAKNIQYF | TGTGCCAGTAGTGGCCCGGCCAAAAACATTCAGTACTTC
. | TRBJ2-5 | TRBD2 | TRBV11-2 | CASSLTGLAGKRAQYF | TGTGCCAGCAGCTTGACCGGACTAGCGGGCAAGCGGGCCCAGTACTTC
once | TRBJ2-7 | TRBD1 | TRBV13 | CASSMRTGRAEQYF | TGTGCCAGCAGCATGAGGACAGGGCGTGCGGAGCAGTACTTC
. | TRBJ2-7 | TRBD2 | TRBV10-3 | CAISESGTSYEQYF | TGTGCCATCAGTGAGTCCGGGACTAGCTACGAGCAGTACTTC
. | TRBJ2-7 | . | TRBV13 | CASSLAGYNEQYF | TGTGCCAGCAGCTTAGCTGGTTACAACGAGCAGTACTTC
. | TRBJ2-2 | TRBD2 | TRBV5-6 | CASSRTSGRAFYGELFF | TGTGCCAGCAGCCGGACTAGCGGGAGGGCTTTTTACGGGGAGCTGTTTTTT
. | TRBJ2-3 | . | TRBV11-2 | CASSLDRAYSDTQYF | TGTGCCAGCAGCTTAGACAGGGCCTACTCAGATACGCAGTATTTT
. | TRBJ2-5 | TRBD2 | TRBV5-8 | CASSLGTSGKETQYF | TGTGCCAGCAGCTTGGGGACTAGCGGAAAAGAGACCCAGTACTTC
. | TRBJ1-1 | TRBD1 | TRBV19 | CASSTTGATEAFF | TGTGCCAGTAGTACGACAGGGGCCACTGAAGCTTTCTTT
. | TRBJ2-3 | . | TRBV19 | CASSFGGGRRLPADTQYF | TGTGCCAGTAGTTTTGGAGGGGGCCGGCGACTCCCCGCAGATACGCAGTATTTT
once | TRBJ2-1 | TRBD2 | TRBV30 | CAWSTTTSGGANEQFF | TGTGCCTGGAGTACTACGACTAGCGGGGGGGCCAATGAGCAGTTCTTC
. | TRBJ2-1 | TRBD2 | TRBV27 | CASTDAGGPSDEQFF | TGTGCCAGCACCGACGCGGGGGGGCCCTCCGATGAGCAGTTCTTC
. | TRBJ2-3 | TRBD2 | TRBV7-3 | CASSSTLAGEAPDTQYF | TGTGCCAGCAGCTCCACCCTAGCGGGAGAGGCCCCAGATACGCAGTATTTT
. | TRBJ1-4 | . | TRBV28 | CASSLMAGRTNEKLFF | TGTGCCAGCAGTTTGATGGCAGGGAGGACTAATGAAAAACTGTTTTTT
. | TRBJ2-7 | TRBD2 | TRBV2 | CASSEGTRREQYF | TGTGCCAGCAGTGAAGGGACTAGGAGGGAGCAGTACTTC